Shown below are 26 T cell receptor beta chains from a single sample sequenced in a study of cytomegalovirus exposure and HLA in healthy donors. The primer mix had 60 Vbeta and 13 Jbeta primers. Repertoires were generated with immunoSEQ multiplex PCR, while TCRdb's copy carries only in-frame clones and drops some. The sample lists some 110,000 clones, approximately 76% occurring once. The source material was PBMCs. The receptors originated from a man between 50 and 59 years old in good health and CMV-seropositive.

This clone was counted a few times. V is TRBV2 and J is TRBJ2-2; perhaps TRBD2 as D (6 bases). Germline V gene lookup returns CDR1 SNHLY and CDR2 FYNNEI. Trimming stripped 6 bases from V and 3 bases from J, with 17 bases between. This CDR3 contains 16 residues. The CDR3 bases are TGTGCCAGCAGGGCCACATGGAGGGAAGACACCGGGGAGCTGTTTTTT. Its protein product is CASRATWREDTGELFF.

The J gene is TRBJ2-3, the V gene TRBV28; 7 nucleotides agree with TRBD2. Per germline, CDR1 MDHEN and CDR2 SYDVKM. With 5 bases clipped from V and 0 bases from J, the junction kept 2 bases outside the gene matches. The CDR3 covers 14 residues. The CDR3 DNA reads as TGTGCCAGCAGTCCTAGCGGAAGCACAGATACGCAGTATTTT. It translates to CASSPSGSTDTQYF.

The chain uses TRBV7-2 and TRBJ1-3, with D perhaps TRBD1 (5 bases). The V gene's germline CDR1 is SGHTA and CDR2 FQGNSA. The germline V and J ends were trimmed by 2 bases and 4 bases, with 18 bases remaining between them. The CDR3 is made up of 17 amino acids. CDR3 in amino acids: CASSLSPLQGAGNTIYF. CDR3 sequence (DNA): TGTGCCAGCAGCTTAAGTCCCCTGCAAGGGGCCGGAAACACCATATATTTT.

The table lists this clone with a few counts. The chain carries TRBV6-4 and TRBJ2-5; D perhaps matches TRBD2 (5 bases). Between the trimmed V and J ends, which lost 7 bases and 7 bases, there was a span of 19 bases. Germline values: CDR1 MRHNA, CDR2 SNTAGT. CDR3 length equals 14 residues. The CDR3 reads CASIGLNCKGTQYF. In DNA, the CDR3 is TGTGCCAGCATCGGACTGAATTGCAAGGGGACCCAGTACTTC.

The chain carries TRBV6-1 and TRBJ2-6, with TRBD1 identical over 8 bases. Germline V CDR1 and CDR2: MNHNS, SASEGT. The CDR3 has 17 amino acids. With 4 bases clipped from V and 0 bases from J, the junction kept 5 bases outside the gene matches. CDR3 residues: CASSGDRFYSGANVLTF. The CDR3 DNA reads TGTGCCAGCAGTGGGGACAGGTTTTACTCTGGGGCCAACGTCCTGACTTTC.

This clone has only a few counts. The chain links TRBV4-2 to TRBJ1-3; no reliable D call. V was trimmed by 0 bases and J by 6 bases, leaving 12 bases between them. The CDR3 covers 15 residues. CDR1 is LGHNA, CDR2 YNFKEQ, per germline. CDR3 nucleotide sequence: TGTGCCAGCAGCCAAGATAGGAGATCTCTAAACACCATATATTTT. Protein product: CASSQDRRSLNTIYF.

J is TRBJ2-5 and V is TRBV11-2; TRBD2 matches at 7 bases. The J call is doubtful: the DNA matches TRBJ2-7 better. Germline CDR1 is SGHAT and CDR2 is FQNNGV. CDR3 length equals 13 residues. The CDR3 is CASSLGLFYEQYF. CDR3 nucleotides: TGTGCCAGCAGCTTGGGACTATTCTACGAGCAGTACTTC.

The rearrangement uses TRBV14 and TRBJ1-1, with D maybe TRBD1 (6 bases). Trimming removed 3 bases at V and 0 bases at J, with 11 bases between. The CDR3 has 15 amino acids. From germline, CDR1 is SGHDN and CDR2 FVKESK. CDR3 sequence reads: CASSQPGVVNTEAFF. The CDR3 region has the DNA TGTGCCAGCAGCCAGCCAGGGGTCGTGAACACTGAAGCTTTCTTT.

This clone was picked up one time. The chain employs TRBV19 and TRBJ2-3; 9 nucleotides match TRBD2. V lost 10 bases to trimming and J lost 2 bases; unmatched junction nucleotides: 7. This CDR3 is built from 14 residues. The V gene's germline CDR1 is LNHDA and CDR2 SQIVND (reference sequence). As DNA, the CDR3 is TGTGCCACCCTGCGGGGGGGGCCCACAGATACGCAGTATTTT. It specifies CATLRGGPTDTQYF.

The gene calls are TRBV18 and TRBJ2-5; D gene ambiguous. V was shortened by 3 bases and J by 5 bases, with 10 bases between the two germline ends. This CDR3 spans 13 amino acids. Germline values: CDR1 KGHSH, CDR2 LQKENI. CDR3 sequence reads: CASSPSLLETQYF. CDR3 nucleotide sequence: TGTGCCAGCTCACCGTCCCTTTTGGAGACCCAGTACTTC.

This rearrangement joins TRBV6-1 to TRBJ1-1; 7 nucleotides align to TRBD1. Germline V gives CDR1 MNHNS, CDR2 SASEGT. After removal of 10 bases from V and 1 base from J, the junction contained 9 bases not matched to a gene. The CDR3 is made up of 14 amino acids. Here the CDR3 reads CAIRETGTNTEAFF. The CDR3 DNA is TGTGCCATCAGAGAGACAGGGACGAACACTGAAGCTTTCTTT.

The CDR3 loop is CASSRVSGQGNSGNTIYF. The CDR3, as DNA: TGTGCCAGCTCACGGGTCTCGGGACAGGGGAACTCTGGAAACACCATATATTTT. The gene calls are TRBV18 and TRBJ1-3, with 10 bases that match TRBD1. The CDR3 has 18 residues. V was clipped by 4 bases and J by 0 bases; unmatched bases: 9. The V gene's germline CDR1 is KGHSH and CDR2 LQKENI.

This clone was detected only a few times. The V and J genes are TRBV5-1 and TRBJ1-1; D call uncertain. V lost 0 bases and J 3 bases, leaving 9 bases between the germline ends. The CDR3 covers 14 residues. Germline V lookup: CDR1 SGHRS, CDR2 YFSETQ. The CDR3 reads CASSLDPMDTEAFF. As DNA, the CDR3 is TGCGCCAGCAGCTTGGACCCTATGGACACTGAAGCTTTCTTT.

The CDR3 here is CASRATGLAGAHEQYF. For the CDR3, the DNA is TGCGCCAGCAGAGCTACGGGACTAGCGGGAGCCCACGAGCAGTACTTC. J is TRBJ2-7 and V is TRBV5-1, with 14 bases that match TRBD2. The V gene's germline CDR1 is SGHRS and CDR2 YFSETQ. V lost 5 bases and J lost 5; bases outside the gene matches: 9. The CDR3 extends over 16 amino acids. Full variable domain (remainder filled in from reference TRBV5-1 and TRBJ2-7): KAGVTQTPRYLIKTRGQQVTLSCSPISGHRSVSWYQQTPGQGLQFLFEYFSETQRNKGNFPGRFSGRQFSNSRSEMNVSTLELGDSALYLCASRATGLAGAHEQYFGPGTRLTVT.

The CDR3 loop is CASSGSSGKNNEQFF. DNA for the CDR3: TGCGCCAGCAGCGGCTCTAGCGGTAAGAACAATGAGCAGTTCTTC. This chain joins TRBV5-1 and TRBJ2-1, with TRBD2 identical over 7 bases. Germline assignment: CDR1 SGHRS and CDR2 YFSETQ. The CDR3 totals 15 residues. V gave up 4 bases and J gave up 5 bases; unmatched junction bases: 9.

Details on this clone: The same CDR3 can be traced to other DNA sequences in this sample. The J gene is TRBJ2-3, the V gene TRBV13; D is perhaps TRBD2 (6 bases). The CDR3 length is 14 residues. The germline gives CDR1 PRHDT, CDR2 FYEKMQ (reference sequence). V gave up 6 bases and J gave up 2 bases, with 12 bases separating them. The CDR3 loop reads CASRRDLLTDTQYF. CDR3 DNA: TGTGCCAGCAGGAGGGACTTACTCACAGATACGCAGTATTTT.

V usage is TRBV6-6 and J usage is TRBJ2-1; a possible D gene is TRBD2 (5 bases). Germline V gene sequence: CDR1 MNHNY, CDR2 SVGAGI (reference sequence). With 7 bases removed from V and 1 base from J, the gap between germline ends came to 5 bases. The CDR3 runs 12 residues. The CDR3 DNA reads TGTGCCAGCACGGGATCCTACAATGAGCAGTTCTTC. This sequence encodes CASTGSYNEQFF.

The V call is TRBV9, the J call TRBJ2-7, with 9 bases matching TRBD1. The CDR3 covers 14 residues. In germline, CDR1 is SGDLS, CDR2 YYNGEE. Germline trimming cut 3 bases from V and 6 bases from J; bases unmatched to any gene: 7. The CDR3 DNA is TGTGCCAGCAGCGCACAGGGGGCAAATTCCGAGCAGTACTTC. It yields the protein CASSAQGANSEQYF.

This rearrangement joins TRBV5-1 to TRBJ2-7; 8 bases map to TRBD1. Germline trimming cut 1 base from V and 2 bases from J; bases unmatched to any gene: 2. The length of the CDR3 is 14 residues. The germline CDR1 and CDR2 sequences are SGHRS and YFSETQ. The CDR3, as DNA: TGCGCCAGCAGCTTGATACAGGGGGCCTACGAGCAGTACTTC. Translating it yields CASSLIQGAYEQYF.

The rearrangement joins TRBV5-1 to TRBJ1-2, with a weak D call TRBD1 (5 bases). CDR1 and CDR2 (germline): SGHRS, YFSETQ. This CDR3 contains 14 residues. The V end was cut by 6 bases, the J end by 4 bases, with 16 bases between. The CDR3 here is CASTLGDGGYGYTF. Written as DNA, the CDR3 is TGCGCCAGCACCCTTGGGGACGGGGGCTATGGCTACACCTTC.

V gene TRBV7-8 combines with J gene TRBJ2-3; 8 bases map to TRBD2. The CDR3 has 11 amino acids. V was clipped by 11 bases and J by 5 bases; unmatched bases: 3. Germline CDR1 SGHVS, CDR2 FQNEAQ. CDR3 sequence reads: CAAGRGDTQYF. CDR3 DNA sequence: TGTGCCGCCGGGAGGGGAGATACGCAGTATTTT.

This clone showed up just once. This sequence joins TRBV19 and TRBJ1-1; TRBD1 matches 11 bases. The germline V gene encodes CDR1 LNHDA and CDR2 SQIVND (reference sequence). The CDR3 is made up of 12 amino acids. Trimming at V came to 6 bases and at J to 7 bases, leaving 1 base not matched to a gene. This CDR3 is CASRDRGREAFF. The CDR3 nucleotides are TGTGCCAGTAGGGACAGGGGGCGTGAAGCTTTCTTT. Drawing the rest from reference TRBV19 and TRBJ1-1, the complete variable domain is DGGITQSPKYLFRKEGQNVTLSCEQNLNHDAMYWYRQDPGQGLRLIYYSQIVNDFQKGDIAEGYSVSREKKESFPLTVTSAQKNPTAFYLCASRDRGREAFFGQGTRLTVV.

The table lists this clone with a count of one. The rearrangement joins TRBV6-5 to TRBJ1-2, with TRBD1 matching over 9 bases. The V and J ends lost 2 bases and 6 bases, in that order; junction bases with no gene match: 7. From germline, CDR1 is MNHEY and CDR2 SVGAGI. There are 15 residues in the CDR3. DNA for the CDR3: TGTGCCAGCAGTTACAATCGGGGGACAGGGCATGGCTACACCTTC. Translation gives CASSYNRGTGHGYTF.

The chain carries TRBV5-1 and TRBJ2-1; weak D call: TRBD2 (6 bases). Germline V gene sequence: CDR1 SGHRS, CDR2 YFSETQ. This CDR3 is 15 amino acids long. V lost 5 bases to trimming and J lost 2 bases, with 14 bases between them. The CDR3 is CASRFLGGTYNEQFF. CDR3 DNA sequence: TGCGCCAGCAGATTCCTAGGAGGGACCTACAATGAGCAGTTCTTC.

The chain employs TRBV10-2 and TRBJ2-2; TRBD2 matches 12 bases. After removal of 3 bases from V and 4 bases from J, the junction contained 6 bases not matched to a gene. CDR1 WSHSY and CDR2 SAAADI come from the germline V gene. The CDR3 contains 17 residues. In DNA form, the CDR3 reads TGCGCCAGCAGTGACTTCCCGGGACTAGCGGGCACCGGGGAGCTGTTTTTT. Translation: CASSDFPGLAGTGELFF.

In this sample, this clone turned up a few times. The chain couples TRBV19 to TRBJ2-1, with TRBD2 identical over 7 bases. V shed 3 bases, J shed 6 bases, and the junction held 5 bases outside the gene matches. This CDR3 is built from 14 residues. The germline V gene encodes CDR1 LNHDA and CDR2 SQIVND (reference sequence). The CDR3 DNA follows: TGTGCCAGTAGTATGGTGGCGGGAGTCAATGAGCAGTTCTTC. This gives the protein CASSMVAGVNEQFF.